Sequencing of this T cell receptor beta chain was carried out in a study of T cell responses to AZD1222 COVID-19 vaccine. V lost 0 bases and J lost 3; bases outside the gene matches: 10. The CDR3 consists of 18 residues. Germline V CDR1 and CDR2: SGDLS, YYNGEE. Assay: immunoSEQ multiplex PCR; the TCRdb copy retains only in-frame clones and omits some. This sample carries 120,000 to 150,000 clones, under 95% of them seen once, and the ten largest clones take about 3%. The receptor was derived from an adult in good health. Sequences were derived from peripheral blood, sampled on day 0 of MenACWY control vaccination. The V gene is TRBV9, the J gene TRBJ2-7; 12 nucleotides match TRBD2. In DNA form, the CDR3 reads TGTGCCAGCAGCGTAGCCCCCTCGACTAGCGGGAGTTTCTACGAGCAGTACTTC. It is translated as CASSVAPSTSGSFYEQYF.